This T cell receptor beta chain was sequenced during a study of blood T cell repertoires in COVID-19. The overall study: Whether acute or convalescent, the COVID-19 samples came from the United States, Italy and Spain.

V lost 0 bases, J lost 4 bases, and 9 bases stayed unmatched. The CDR3 sequence is 17 residues long. Germline loops: CDR1 MGHRA, CDR2 YSYEKL. Profiled with immunoSEQ multiplex PCR; TCRdb holds only in-frame clones, not every one. The sample carries about 110,000 clones, around 80% recorded once. This clone showed up just once. This clonotype was sampled from a woman aged 80 or older with acute or convalescent COVID-19. Specimen: peripheral blood. The rearrangement links TRBV4-1 to TRBJ1-5; 7 nucleotides line up with TRBD1. CDR3 in amino acids: CASSQDPGQSRNQPQHF. The DNA for the CDR3 is TGCGCCAGCAGCCAAGATCCGGGACAGTCCAGAAATCAGCCCCAGCATTTT.